The entry below describes one T cell receptor (beta chain). The CDR3 spans 14 residues. CDR1 SNHLY and CDR2 FYNNEI come from the germline V gene. The V and J ends lost 4 bases and 1 base respectively, with 8 bases between them. The authors reverse transcribed about 0.5 to 1 ug RNA with random hexamers. MiXCR, applied by TCRdb to the immunoSEQ multiplex PCR reads, yields one record per CDR3 protein. The profile shows 150,000 to 200,000 distinct CDR3 sequences, roughly 94% of them singletons. The sample originates from a study of CD8 T cells in Susac syndrome. Sequenced input: CD4+ T cells from PBMCs. The receptor's source is a human donor with multiple sclerosis. The chain is built from TRBV2 and TRBJ1-5; D is unclear. The CDR3 coding sequence is TGTGCCAGCAGTGTTAGGGCAAGCAATCAGCCCCAGCATTTT. Translating gives CASSVRASNQPQHF.